This entry concerns a single T cell receptor (beta chain). This sample is drawn from a study of blood T cells in healthy people across ages. Primed by a sample-barcoded 5' primer and a J-beta primer mix, a second PCR proceeded for 7 to 11 cycles. MiXCR, applied by TCRdb to the 5' RACE reads, yields one record per CDR3 protein. Here the sample spans 1 million or so distinct CDR3 sequences, around 45% being singletons. This CDR3 region has 19 residues. The germline V gene has CDR1 MNHEY and CDR2 SVGEGT. Unmatched junction bases numbered 12, after V lost 5 bases and J lost 0 bases. The chain combines TRBV6-2 or TRBV6-3 with TRBJ2-3; TRBD2 matches at 12 bases. The TCR was taken from a woman in her sixties in good health. The sample taken for sequencing was blood. This chain's CDR3 is CASSELGLAGGPSTDTQYF. The CDR3 nucleotides read TGTGCCAGCAGTGAGCTGGGACTAGCGGGCGGCCCTAGCACAGATACGCAGTATTTT.